The 14 T cell receptor beta chains listed next were all sequenced from one sample in a study of response to subunit inactivated influenza vaccine. TCRdb reprocessed the RT-PCR reads with MiXCR, giving one entry per CDR3 protein. The repertoire has about 540,000 distinct CDR3 sequences, under 30% of them found once; the top ten carry 2.8%. The same specimen was also included in a second study, on T cells expressing NK-cell markers. That paper notes: TCR beta cDNA was generated via 5'RACE template switching incorporating UMIs.

The specimen was CD4+ T cells sorted from PBMCs, collected 11 to 12 days after vaccination. The receptors come from a man in his fifties who received an inactivated influenza vaccine.

By sample share, this clonotype is medium-sized. The chain couples TRBV29-1 to TRBJ2-1; the D gene is possibly TRBD1 (5 bases). V lost 3 bases and J lost 11, with 11 bases in between. The germline CDR1 and CDR2 sequences are SQVTM and ANQGSEA. The length of the CDR3 is 11 residues. The CDR3, as DNA: TGCAGCGTTGACTTCAGGGAAAAGCAGTTCTTC. Its protein is CSVDFREKQFF.

This clonotype turned up a few times. The chain has TRBV5-1 and TRBJ1-2; D is unclear. Germline-derived CDR1 and CDR2 are SGHRS and YFSETQ. V dropped 0 bases and J dropped 6 bases, with 9 bases sitting between them. This CDR3 is 13 amino acids long. CDR3 amino acids: CASSLGPADGYTF. The CDR3 DNA is TGCGCCAGCAGCTTGGGGCCAGCCGATGGCTACACCTTC.

This chain joins TRBV4-3 and TRBJ2-1; the D gene could be TRBD1 or TRBD2 (5 bases each). V was shortened by 1 base and J by 10 bases, with 8 bases between the two germline ends. This CDR3 has 12 amino acids. Germline CDR1 LGHNA, CDR2 YSLEER. CDR3 in DNA: TGCGCCAGCAGCCAAGTGGGACGGGAGCAGTTCTTC. Amino acid sequence: CASSQVGREQFF.

The rearrangement uses TRBV10-3 and TRBJ1-1, with D uncertain. Deletions cut 6 bases from V and 4 bases from J, with 9 bases between. Germline V gene data show CDR1 as ENHRY and CDR2 as SYGVKD. The CDR3 totals 12 residues. CDR3 nucleotide sequence: TGTGCCATCAGAGAGGGTGGCACTGAAGCTTTCTTT. This encodes CAIREGGTEAFF.

The chain couples TRBV4-3 to TRBJ2-1, with 7 bases lining up with TRBD1. V trimming: 1 base; J trimming: 13 bases; junction bases outside the gene matches: 13. This CDR3 comprises 15 residues. Germline CDR1 is LGHNA and CDR2 is YSLEER. The CDR3 region is CASSQVGGLETSQFF. The CDR3 DNA sequence: TGCGCCAGCAGCCAAGTAGGGGGCCTCGAGACTTCACAGTTCTTC.

J is TRBJ1-2 and V is TRBV20-1; no clear D gene. The V and J ends lost 6 bases and 5 bases respectively, with 19 bases between them. Germline-derived CDR1 and CDR2 are DFQATT and SNEGSKA (reference sequence). This CDR3 is 14 amino acids long. The CDR3 DNA sequence: TGCAGTGCAGATGACCGGCGACTAGGTTATGGCTACACCTTC. This encodes CSADDRRLGYGYTF.

This clonotype was detected ten times or more. The gene calls are TRBV28 and TRBJ2-3, with TRBD2 matching 10 bases. Trimming at V came to 7 bases and at J to 0 bases, leaving 1 base not matched to a gene. CDR1 is MDHEN, CDR2 SYDVKM, per germline. The CDR3 is 14 amino acids. As DNA, the CDR3 is TGTGCCAGCAAACTAGCGGGGAGCACAGATACGCAGTATTTT. Amino acids: CASKLAGSTDTQYF.

This clonotype was seen only a few times. The genes are TRBV6-2 or TRBV6-3 and TRBJ2-1; D not certain. Germline V gives CDR1 MNHEY, CDR2 SVGEGT. The V end was cut by 2 bases, the J end by 5 bases, with 13 bases between. This CDR3 has 15 residues. CDR3 DNA sequence: TGTGCCAGCAGTTACCCCCTTTTTGCTAACAATGAGCAGTTCTTC. The encoded protein is CASSYPLFANNEQFF.

A single count supports this clonotype. J is TRBJ2-5 and V is TRBV2; 8 positions match TRBD1. Germline trimming cut 5 bases from V and 1 base from J; bases unmatched to any gene: 6. Per germline, CDR1 SNHLY and CDR2 FYNNEI. The CDR3 has 15 residues. The CDR3 bases are TGTGCCAGCAGTTACTTTCAGGGGGCCCAAGAGACCCAGTACTTC. Translated: CASSYFQGAQETQYF.

The CDR3 DNA follows: TGTGCCAGCAGTTCCCCCGGACTAGCGGGCCGCGGGACCCAGTACTTC. This sequence encodes CASSSPGLAGRGTQYF. The J gene is TRBJ2-5, the V gene TRBV27; 11 bases map to TRBD2. V was clipped by 4 bases and J by 7 bases; unmatched bases: 11. This CDR3 contains 16 residues. Germline assignment: CDR1 MNHEY and CDR2 SMNVEV (reference sequence).

This clonotype was counted only a few times. This chain connects TRBV11-2 to TRBJ2-2, with 7 bases aligning to TRBD2. Germline values: CDR1 SGHAT, CDR2 FQNNGV. The trim removed 5 bases at V and 3 bases at J, leaving 9 bases unmatched. CDR3 length: 16 amino acids. Here the CDR3 DNA reads TGTGCCAGCAGCCCAGCTCGCGGGGGATACACCGGGGAGCTGTTTTTT. Its translation: CASSPARGGYTGELFF.

The sample holds a few counts of this clonotype. The chain employs TRBV7-9 and TRBJ2-5, with 9 bases lining up with TRBD1. This CDR3 contains 17 residues. Per the germline V gene, CDR1 is SEHNR and CDR2 is FQNEAQ (reference sequence). The V and J ends lost 5 bases and 5 bases, in that order; junction bases with no gene match: 15. This CDR3 is CASSHARDRVLRETQYF. The CDR3 coding sequence is TGTGCCAGCAGCCACGCCCGGGACAGGGTCCTTAGGGAGACCCAGTACTTC.

The chain uses TRBV28 and TRBJ2-7, with TRBD1 matching 11 bases. The CDR3 has 14 residues. Germline V gene lookup returns CDR1 MDHEN and CDR2 SYDVKM. The J segment lost 8 bases and the V segment lost 5 bases, leaving 8 bases of the junction unmatched. DNA of the CDR3: TGTGCCAGCAGTACCGGACAGGGGGCTGGTAAGCAGTACTTC. Translating gives CASSTGQGAGKQYF.

The rearrangement links TRBV2 to TRBJ2-1, with D perhaps matching TRBD1 (6 bases). The CDR3 runs to 16 residues. Germline V gene lookup returns CDR1 SNHLY and CDR2 FYNNEI. Trimming stripped 1 base from V and 3 bases from J, with 13 bases between. The CDR3 DNA sequence: TGTGCCAGCAGTGAAGTTGTGGGGGCCTTCTACAATGAGCAGTTCTTC. It encodes CASSEVVGAFYNEQFF.